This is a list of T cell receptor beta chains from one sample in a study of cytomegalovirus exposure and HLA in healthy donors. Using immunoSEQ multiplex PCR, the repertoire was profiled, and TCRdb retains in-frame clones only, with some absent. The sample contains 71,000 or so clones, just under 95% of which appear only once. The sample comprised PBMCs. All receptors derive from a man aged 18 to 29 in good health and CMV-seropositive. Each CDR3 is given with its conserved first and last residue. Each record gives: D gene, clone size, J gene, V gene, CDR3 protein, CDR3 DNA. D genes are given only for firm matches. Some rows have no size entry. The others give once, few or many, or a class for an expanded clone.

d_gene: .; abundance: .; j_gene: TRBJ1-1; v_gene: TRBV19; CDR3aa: CASTKGKEGTEAFF; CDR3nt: TGTGCCAGTACAAAGGGGAAGGAGGGGACTGAAGCTTTCTTT
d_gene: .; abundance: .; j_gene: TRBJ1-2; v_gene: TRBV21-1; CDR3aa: CASNIQDYGYTF; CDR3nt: TGTGCCAGCAACATACAGGACTATGGCTACACCTTC
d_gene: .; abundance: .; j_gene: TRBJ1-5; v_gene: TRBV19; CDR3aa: CASRRDINNQPQHF; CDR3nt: TGTGCCAGTAGGAGGGATATTAACAATCAGCCCCAGCATTTT
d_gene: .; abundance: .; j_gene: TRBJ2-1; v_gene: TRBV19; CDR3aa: CASSNSISYNEQFF; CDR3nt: TGTGCCAGTAGTAACTCGATCTCCTACAATGAGCAGTTCTTC
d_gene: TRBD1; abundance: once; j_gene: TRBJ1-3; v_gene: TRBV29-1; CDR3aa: CSVETGVGNTIYF; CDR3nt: TGCAGCGTTGAAACAGGGGTTGGAAACACCATATATTTT
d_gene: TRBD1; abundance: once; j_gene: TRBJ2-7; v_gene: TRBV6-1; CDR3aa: CASIPGTGLFYEQYF; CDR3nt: TGTGCCAGCATTCCCGGGACAGGCCTTTTTTACGAGCAGTACTTC
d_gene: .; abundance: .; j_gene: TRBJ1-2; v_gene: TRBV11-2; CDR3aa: CASSLQGGVGYTF; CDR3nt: TGTGCCAGCAGCCTCCAGGGAGGAGTGGGCTACACCTTC
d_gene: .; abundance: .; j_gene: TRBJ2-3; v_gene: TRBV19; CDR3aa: CASNLRDGRTDTQYF; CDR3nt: TGTGCCAGTAATTTGAGGGATGGGCGGACAGATACGCAGTATTTT
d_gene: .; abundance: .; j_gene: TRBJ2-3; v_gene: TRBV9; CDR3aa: CASSAQEAGPGTDTQYF; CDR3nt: TGTGCCAGCAGCGCCCAGGAGGCGGGGCCGGGGACAGATACGCAGTATTTT
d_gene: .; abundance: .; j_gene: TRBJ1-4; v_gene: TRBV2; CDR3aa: CASSDGGENEKLFF; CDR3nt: TGTGCCAGCAGTGATGGGGGGGAAAATGAAAAACTGTTTTTT
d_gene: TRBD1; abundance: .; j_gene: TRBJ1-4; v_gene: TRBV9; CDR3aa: CASSRDRGREKLFF; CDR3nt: TGTGCCAGCAGCCGAGACAGGGGTAGGGAAAAACTGTTTTTT